This paragraph covers one TCR beta chain sequence. Its antigen is undetermined. The data belong to a study of early T cells in non-severe SARS-CoV-2 infection. cDNA molecules, individually, were tagged with unique molecular identifiers. TCRdb re-derived calls from the 5' RACE reads in MiXCR, one entry per CDR3 protein. The table shows approximately 64,000 distinct CDR3 sequences, with roughly 18% occurring only once. Study-level points and caveats: VDJdb-based matching was biased toward anti-spike CD8 responses and missed private and CD4 specificities.

The CDR3 runs 15 residues. Trimming removed 5 bases at V and 2 bases at J, with 13 bases between. CDR1 SEHNR and CDR2 FQNEAQ come from the germline V gene (reference sequence). The sequencing here drew on whole blood, taken at baseline. The sequence derives from an adult who was a healthcare worker with PCR-confirmed SARS-CoV-2 infection or an uninfected control (not recorded which). The chain couples TRBV7-9 to TRBJ1-3; D uncertain. This CDR3 is CASSPRSVPGNTIYF. The CDR3 DNA reads as TGTGCCAGCAGCCCCCGGAGTGTCCCTGGAAACACCATATATTTT.